These 26 T cell receptor beta chains were all obtained from the same sample, sequenced in a study of T cells after yellow fever vaccination. TCRdb analysed the 5' RACE reads with MiXCR anew, one entry per CDR3 protein. This sample has 250,000 or so distinct CDR3 sequences, with 6.9% found just once. The sequencing here drew on CD4+ T cells sorted from PBMCs, taken 15 days after the yellow fever booster vaccination. Source of these receptors: a man aged 25-45 years who received the YFV17D yellow fever vaccine.

V usage is TRBV7-2 and J usage is TRBJ2-7, with 11 nucleotides matching TRBD2. Germline loops: CDR1 SGHTA, CDR2 FQGNSA. Trimming at V came to 2 bases and at J to 6 bases, leaving 9 bases not matched to a gene. The CDR3 spans 16 residues. The CDR3 region is CASSLYALAGGSEQYF. The CDR3 DNA is TGTGCCAGCAGCTTATACGCTCTAGCGGGAGGTTCCGAGCAGTACTTC.

This clonotype was detected a few times. The chain joins TRBV29-1 to TRBJ2-5; D is tentatively TRBD1 or TRBD2 (5 bases each). The germline CDR1 and CDR2 sequences are SQVTM and ANQGSEA. The CDR3 sequence is 15 residues long. Trimming pared 1 base from V and 4 bases from J, leaving 16 bases between. As DNA, the CDR3 is TGCAGCGTTGAAGCCCGGGACCCAACGCCAGAGACCCAGTACTTC. Amino acid sequence: CSVEARDPTPETQYF.

The sample holds a few counts of this clonotype. The chain recombines TRBV7-9 with TRBJ1-6; a possible D gene is TRBD1 (6 bases). Germline CDR1 reads SEHNR; CDR2 reads FQNEAQ (reference sequence). This CDR3 contains 14 residues. Trimming stripped 1 base from V and 9 bases from J, with 10 bases between. CDR3 DNA sequence: TGTGCCAGCAGCTTAGGGGGGCGATCTTCACCCCTCCACTTT. Translated, it gives CASSLGGRSSPLHF.

The rearrangement uses TRBV20-1 and TRBJ1-1; TRBD1 aligns across 12 bases. The V gene's germline CDR1 is DFQATT and CDR2 SNEGSKA (reference sequence). V dropped 6 bases and J dropped 5; count of bases not matched to a gene: 7. The CDR3 contains 14 residues. The chain's CDR3 is CSAGTGGGRTEAFF. DNA for the CDR3: TGCAGTGCCGGGACAGGGGGCGGTAGAACTGAAGCTTTCTTT.

The V gene is TRBV6-1, the J gene TRBJ2-5, with TRBD2 identical over 8 bases. The CDR3 extends over 13 amino acids. With 8 bases clipped from V and 3 bases from J, the junction kept 5 bases outside the gene matches. CDR1 MNHNS and CDR2 SASEGT come from the germline V gene. The CDR3 DNA reads as TGTGCCAGCGGGATTAGCGGGGAAGAGACCCAGTACTTC. This translates into CASGISGEETQYF.

This clonotype was recorded a few times. The V call is TRBV7-2, the J call TRBJ1-1; no firm D call. This CDR3 has 14 amino acids. Germline CDR1 SGHTA, CDR2 FQGNSA. Between the trimmed V and J ends, which lost 5 bases and 1 base, there was a span of 11 bases. The CDR3 DNA follows: TGTGCCAGCAGCCCCATGGCCCAGAACACTGAAGCTTTCTTT. Translating it yields CASSPMAQNTEAFF.

J is TRBJ1-5 and V is TRBV5-6; tentatively, D is TRBD1 (5 bases). The CDR3 runs 16 residues. V was clipped by 2 bases and J by 0 bases, with 12 bases between them. Germline V gene sequence: CDR1 SGHDT, CDR2 YYEEEE. CDR3: CASSFGGSYSNQPQHF. The CDR3 DNA reads TGTGCCAGCAGCTTTGGGGGTTCGTATAGCAATCAGCCCCAGCATTTT. Drawing the rest from reference TRBV5-6 and TRBJ1-5, the complete variable domain is DAGVTQSPTHLIKTRGQQVTLRCSPKSGHDTVSWYQQALGQGPQFIFQYYEEEERQRGNFPDRFSGHQFPNYSSELNVNALLLGDSALYLCASSFGGSYSNQPQHFGDGTRLSIL.

In its sample, this clonotype was seen a few times. The V call is TRBV20-1, the J call TRBJ2-2, with D perhaps matching TRBD2 (6 bases). Germline loops: CDR1 DFQATT, CDR2 SNEGSKA (reference sequence). V was pared by 8 bases and J by 1 base, with 14 bases between. The CDR3 extends over 14 amino acids. CDR3 protein: CSITGTGNTGELFF. The CDR3 bases are TGCAGTATCACCGGGACTGGGAACACCGGGGAGCTGTTTTTT.

This clonotype was seen a handful of times. V is TRBV27 and J is TRBJ2-7; 10 positions agree with TRBD2. CDR1 MNHEY and CDR2 SMNVEV come from the germline V gene (reference sequence). CDR3 length equals 14 residues. The V segment lost 8 bases and the J segment 3 bases; nucleotides outside the gene matches: 7. CDR3 coding DNA: TGTGCCAGCCAACTAGCGGGGAGCGGCTACGAGCAGTACTTC. It yields the protein CASQLAGSGYEQYF.

On this clonotype: A read error may be the cause here, since a much bigger clone is one base away. The rearrangement joins TRBV19 to TRBJ2-3; D gene unclear. V shed 6 bases and J shed 10 bases, with 14 bases lying between them. CDR3 length: 12 amino acids. CDR1 is LNHDA, CDR2 SQIVND, per germline (reference sequence). This CDR3 is CASSQAKIAQYF. CDR3 coding DNA: TGTGCCAGTAGCCAAGCGAAGATAGCGCAGTATTTT.

V usage is TRBV7-2 and J usage is TRBJ2-7; 10 bases are shared with TRBD2. The CDR3 spans 16 residues. V shed 5 bases, J shed 2 bases, and the junction held 9 bases outside the gene matches. Germline V lookup: CDR1 SGHTA, CDR2 FQGNSA. CDR3 protein: CASSERLAGLTYEQYF. The CDR3 DNA reads as TGTGCCAGCAGCGAACGACTAGCGGGCTTGACCTACGAGCAGTACTTC.

This clonotype was found a few times. The chain carries TRBV12-5 and TRBJ2-7, with D perhaps TRBD1 (5 bases). V lost 2 bases to trimming and J lost 7 bases, with 18 bases between them. This CDR3 comprises 15 residues. Germline V gene data show CDR1 as LGHNT and CDR2 as FRNRAP. The CDR3 sequence is CASGLPGKARGEQYF. The CDR3, as DNA: TGTGCTAGTGGTTTGCCAGGGAAAGCGAGAGGAGAGCAGTACTTC.

The chain employs TRBV5-1 and TRBJ2-7; TRBD2 matches 8 bases. Germline values: CDR1 SGHRS, CDR2 YFSETQ. The trim removed 5 bases at V and 2 bases at J, leaving 6 bases unmatched. This CDR3 has 14 residues. The CDR3 sequence: CASRLGLAAYEQYF. CDR3 coding DNA: TGCGCCAGCAGACTTGGACTAGCCGCCTACGAGCAGTACTTC.

This clonotype was seen many times. Here the CDR3 DNA reads TGTGCCAGCAGCTTAGGCCTAGCGGGGTACAATGAGCAGTTCTTC. It yields the protein CASSLGLAGYNEQFF. The chain couples TRBV5-4 to TRBJ2-1; the match to TRBD2 covers 9 bases. V was pared by 2 bases and J by 4 bases, with 4 bases of the junction left unmatched. Germline V gene sequence: CDR1 SGHNT, CDR2 YYREEE (reference sequence). This CDR3 has 15 residues.

The table lists this clonotype with a few counts. This sequence joins TRBV4-2 and TRBJ2-7, with 14 bases matching TRBD2. The CDR3 spans 19 residues. V shed 1 base, J shed 0 bases, and the junction held 8 bases outside the gene matches. CDR1 LGHNA and CDR2 YNFKEQ come from the germline V gene. CDR3 residues: CASSQGWTSGRPPSYEQYF. The DNA of the CDR3 is TGTGCCAGCAGCCAAGGGTGGACTAGCGGGAGGCCCCCCTCCTACGAGCAGTACTTC.

The chain has TRBV11-3 and TRBJ2-7; the D call may be TRBD1 or TRBD2 (5 bases each). V was trimmed by 0 bases and J by 5 bases, leaving 14 bases between them. The germline gives CDR1 SGHNT, CDR2 YENEEA. The CDR3 loop spans 15 amino acids. CDR3 loop: CASSLDQYRTHEQYF. In DNA form, the CDR3 reads TGTGCCAGCAGCTTAGATCAGTACAGGACTCACGAGCAGTACTTC.

This clonotype was detected ten times or more. The genes are TRBV7-9 and TRBJ2-7, with 8 bases that match TRBD1. In germline, CDR1 is SEHNR, CDR2 FQNEAQ (reference sequence). After removal of 4 bases from V and 4 bases from J, the junction contained 6 bases not matched to a gene. The CDR3 has 14 amino acids. The CDR3 DNA follows: TGTGCCAGCAGCTCAGGGGGCTCTTGGTACGAGCAGTACTTC. Its translation is CASSSGGSWYEQYF.

This chain joins TRBV19 and TRBJ2-7; D perhaps matches TRBD2 (5 bases). Per the germline V gene, CDR1 is LNHDA and CDR2 is SQIVND (reference sequence). The CDR3 covers 16 residues. Trimming took off 4 bases at V and 5 bases at J, with 21 bases between the two ends. This CDR3 reads CASSSPGLPPGNEQYF. In DNA, the CDR3 is TGTGCCAGTAGTAGCCCAGGACTTCCCCCCGGGAACGAGCAGTACTTC.

The chain links TRBV20-1 to TRBJ2-7; D may be TRBD1 (7 bases). V gave up 6 bases and J gave up 7 bases, with 19 bases separating them. This CDR3 region has 13 residues. The germline V gene encodes CDR1 DFQATT and CDR2 SNEGSKA (reference sequence). The CDR3 loop is CSAGGQRLSEQYF. The CDR3 nucleotides are TGCAGTGCGGGGGGACAGCGGCTAAGTGAGCAGTACTTC.

A note on this clonotype: This sequence may be a read error, since a much larger clone differs from it by one base. The chain recombines TRBV5-6 with TRBJ2-5, with D unresolved. V was cut by 1 base and J by 5 bases, with 9 bases left in between. The CDR3 spans 13 residues. Germline V CDR1 and CDR2: SGHDT, YYEEEE. Written as DNA, the CDR3 is TGTGCCAGCAGCTTGTATCAGGTGGAGACCCAGTACTTC. Protein product: CASSLYQVETQYF.

The CDR3 sequence is CASSFGICGEQFF. As DNA, the CDR3 is TGTGCCAGCAGCTTTGGCATTTGTGGTGAGCAGTTCTTC. This chain joins TRBV7-3 and TRBJ2-1, with D uncertain. CDR1 is SGHTA, CDR2 FQGTGA, per germline. The V gene lost 3 bases and the J gene lost 9 bases, with 12 bases spanning the gap. There are 13 residues in the CDR3.

This chain links TRBV7-3 with TRBJ2-1; 13 bases are a match to TRBD2. The germline V gene has CDR1 SGHTA and CDR2 FQGTGA. The CDR3 is made up of 19 amino acids. The trim removed 1 base at V and 7 bases at J, leaving 13 bases unmatched. The DNA of the CDR3 is TGTGCCAGCAGCTTAAGTTATAGCCCTGGGACTAGCGGGGTGAATGAGCAGTTCTTC. The encoded protein is CASSLSYSPGTSGVNEQFF. Full variable domain (remainder filled in from reference TRBV7-3 and TRBJ2-1): GAGVSQTPSNKVTEKGKYVELRCDPISGHTALYWYRQSLGQGPEFLIYFQGTGAADDSGLPNDRFFAVRPEGSVSTLKIQRTERGDSAVYLCASSLSYSPGTSGVNEQFFGPGTRLTVL.

Many counts were recorded for this clonotype. This rearrangement joins TRBV6-2 or TRBV6-3 to TRBJ2-7; D possibly corresponds to TRBD2 (6 bases). The CDR3 totals 15 residues. Germline loops: CDR1 MNHEY, CDR2 SVGEGT. V gave up 4 bases and J gave up 4 bases, with 17 bases separating them. CDR3 amino acids: CASSSPGLPPYEQYF. CDR3 in DNA: TGTGCCAGCAGTTCCCCGGGACTGCCACCTTACGAGCAGTACTTC.

This clonotype was seen at least ten times. The chain uses TRBV29-1 and TRBJ2-4, with TRBD2 as a possible D gene (6 bases). The germline V gene encodes CDR1 SQVTM and CDR2 ANQGSEA. Trimming stripped 2 bases from V and 1 base from J, with 6 bases between. This CDR3 contains 13 residues. CDR3: CSVERGAKNIQYF. CDR3 coding DNA: TGCAGCGTTGAACGGGGGGCCAAAAACATTCAGTACTTC.

At least ten counts were recorded for this clonotype. The chain uses TRBV5-1 and TRBJ2-1, with 7 bases that match TRBD2. The CDR3 runs to 14 residues. Germline CDR1 reads SGHRS; CDR2 reads YFSETQ. Unmatched junction bases numbered 1, after V lost 4 bases and J lost 0 bases. CDR3: CASSGGDSYNEQFF. The CDR3 DNA sequence: TGCGCCAGCAGCGGGGGGGACTCCTACAATGAGCAGTTCTTC. Full variable domain (remainder filled in from reference TRBV5-1 and TRBJ2-1): KAGVTQTPRYLIKTRGQQVTLSCSPISGHRSVSWYQQTPGQGLQFLFEYFSETQRNKGNFPGRFSGRQFSNSRSEMNVSTLELGDSALYLCASSGGDSYNEQFFGPGTRLTVL.

The chain uses TRBV7-9 and TRBJ2-5, with a possible D match to TRBD1 (6 bases). CDR3 length: 15 amino acids. In germline, CDR1 is SEHNR, CDR2 FQNEAQ (reference sequence). V was pared by 2 bases and J by 1 base, with 11 bases between. The CDR3 loop is CASSLTRTAQETQYF. CDR3 coding DNA: TGTGCCAGCAGCTTAACCCGGACAGCCCAAGAGACCCAGTACTTC. Variable domain in full (rest from reference TRBV7-9 and TRBJ2-5): DTGVSQNPRHKITKRGQNVTFRCDPISEHNRLYWYRQTLGQGPEFLTYFQNEAQLEKSRLLSDRFSAERPKGSFSTLEIQRTEQGDSAMYLCASSLTRTAQETQYFGPGTRLLVL.